The clone carrying this T cell receptor beta chain has just a few counts. Its antigen is not identified. The time point: newly diagnosed GD, antithyroid drugs for less than 3 months. PBMCs provided the RNA from which the TCR library was made. To make TCR beta libraries, researchers used iRepertoire HTBI primers and Arm-PCR of CDR3 regions. In TCRdb, the multiplex PCR reads were re-called with MiXCR into one record per CDR3 protein. Of 400,000 to 500,000 distinct CDR3 sequences in the sample, about 15% were seen once. The sample comes from a study of regulatory T cells in long-lasting Graves disease. Overall study context: Newly diagnosed Graves' patients took antithyroid drugs under 3 months. Overall study findings and caveats: Persistent patients shared more public clonotypes (about 2,900) than new patients (just under 1,000).

Germline CDR1 and CDR2: LNHNV and YYDKDF (reference sequence). V lost 2 bases to trimming and J lost 5 bases; unmatched junction nucleotides: 8. This CDR3 contains 16 residues. A further study also used this sample, focusing on T cells in Graves' hyperthyroidism and ophthalmopathy. That paper adds: The definition of stable Graves' hyperthyroidism was no ophthalmopathy progression within 18 months.

Material: peripheral blood mononuclear cells (PBMCs), obtained at new diagnosis, from a patient treated with antithyroid drugs. J is TRBJ2-1 and V is TRBV15; the match to TRBD2 covers 8 bases. The sequence derives from a woman aged 40 to 49 with Graves disease. Here the CDR3 reads CATSRRSGSNDNEQFF. CDR3 sequence (DNA): TGTGCCACCAGCAGACGAAGCGGGAGTAACGACAATGAGCAGTTCTTC.